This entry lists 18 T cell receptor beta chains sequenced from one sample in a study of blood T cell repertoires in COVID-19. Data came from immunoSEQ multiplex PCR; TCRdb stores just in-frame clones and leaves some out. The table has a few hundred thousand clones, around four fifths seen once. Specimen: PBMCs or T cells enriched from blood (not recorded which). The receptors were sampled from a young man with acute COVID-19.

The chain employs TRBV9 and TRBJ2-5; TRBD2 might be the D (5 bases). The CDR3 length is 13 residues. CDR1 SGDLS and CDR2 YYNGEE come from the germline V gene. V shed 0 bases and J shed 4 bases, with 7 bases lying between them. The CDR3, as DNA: TGTGCCAGCAGCGTAGACGGGATAGAGACCCAGTACTTC. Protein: CASSVDGIETQYF.

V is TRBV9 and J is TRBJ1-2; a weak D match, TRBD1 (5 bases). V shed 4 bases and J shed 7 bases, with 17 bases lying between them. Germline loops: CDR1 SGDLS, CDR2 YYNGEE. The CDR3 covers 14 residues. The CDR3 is CASSPRGSSGGYTF. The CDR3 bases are TGTGCCAGCAGCCCCCGGGGGAGTTCTGGTGGCTACACCTTC.

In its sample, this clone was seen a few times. The CDR3 reads CASSSPGDQYF. The CDR3 DNA reads TGCGCCAGCAGCTCCCCGGGGGACCAGTACTTC. V usage is TRBV5-1 and J usage is TRBJ2-5; a weak D match, TRBD2 (6 bases). V dropped 3 bases and J dropped 10 bases, with 10 bases sitting between them. This CDR3 has 11 residues. Germline V gene data show CDR1 as SGHRS and CDR2 as YFSETQ.

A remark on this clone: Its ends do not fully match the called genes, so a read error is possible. In DNA, the CDR3 is TGTGCCAGCAGCGGACAGGGCCGTTCACCCCTCCACTTT. Translation: CASSGQGRSPLHF. V is TRBV5-1 and J is TRBJ1-6, with 8 bases lining up with TRBD1. Germline V lookup: CDR1 SGHRS, CDR2 YFSETQ. The CDR3 is made up of 13 amino acids.

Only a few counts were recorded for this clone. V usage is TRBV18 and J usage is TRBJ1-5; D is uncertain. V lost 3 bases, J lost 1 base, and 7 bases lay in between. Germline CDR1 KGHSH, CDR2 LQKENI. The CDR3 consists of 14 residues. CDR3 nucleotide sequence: TGTGCCAGCTCACCGGCAGCGAGCAATCAGCCCCAGCATTTT. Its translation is CASSPAASNQPQHF. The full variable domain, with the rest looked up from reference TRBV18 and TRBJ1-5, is NAGVMQNPRHLVRRRGQEARLRCSPMKGHSHVYWYRQLPEEGLKFMVYLQKENIIDESGMPKERFSAEFPKEGPSILRIQQVVRGDSAAYFCASSPAASNQPQHFGDGTRLSIL.

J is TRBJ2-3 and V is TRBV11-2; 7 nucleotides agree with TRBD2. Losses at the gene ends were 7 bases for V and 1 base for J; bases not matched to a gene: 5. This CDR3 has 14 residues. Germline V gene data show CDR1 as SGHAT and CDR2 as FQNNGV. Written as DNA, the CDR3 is TGTGCCAGCACCATCCTAGCGGGCACAGATACGCAGTATTTT. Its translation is CASTILAGTDTQYF.

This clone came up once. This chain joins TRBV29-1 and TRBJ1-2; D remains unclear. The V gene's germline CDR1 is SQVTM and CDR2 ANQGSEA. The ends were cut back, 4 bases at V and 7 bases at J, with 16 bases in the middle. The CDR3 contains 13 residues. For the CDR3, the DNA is TGCAGCGTTGGGTTATCGACGGGTTTTGGCTACACCTTC. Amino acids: CSVGLSTGFGYTF.

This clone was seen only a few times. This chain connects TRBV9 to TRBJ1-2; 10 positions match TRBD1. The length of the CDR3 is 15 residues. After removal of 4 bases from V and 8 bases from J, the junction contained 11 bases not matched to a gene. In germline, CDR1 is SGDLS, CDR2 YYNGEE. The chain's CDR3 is CASSPTGTGAGGYTF. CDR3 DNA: TGTGCCAGCAGCCCAACGGGGACAGGGGCTGGGGGCTACACCTTC.

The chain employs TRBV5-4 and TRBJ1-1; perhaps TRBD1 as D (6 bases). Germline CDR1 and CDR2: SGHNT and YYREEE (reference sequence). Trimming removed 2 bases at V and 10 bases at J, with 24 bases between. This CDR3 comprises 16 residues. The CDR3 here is CASSLPGQGVSVSAFF. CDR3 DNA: TGTGCCAGCAGCTTACCGGGACAAGGAGTGTCCGTTTCAGCTTTCTTT.

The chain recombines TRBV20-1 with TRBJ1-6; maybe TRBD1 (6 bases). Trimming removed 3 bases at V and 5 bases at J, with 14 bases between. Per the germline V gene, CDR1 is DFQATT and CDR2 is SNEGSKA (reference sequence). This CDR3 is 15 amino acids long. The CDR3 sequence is CSASVTGQHNSPLHF. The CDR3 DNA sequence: TGCAGTGCTAGTGTAACGGGACAACATAATTCACCCCTCCACTTT.

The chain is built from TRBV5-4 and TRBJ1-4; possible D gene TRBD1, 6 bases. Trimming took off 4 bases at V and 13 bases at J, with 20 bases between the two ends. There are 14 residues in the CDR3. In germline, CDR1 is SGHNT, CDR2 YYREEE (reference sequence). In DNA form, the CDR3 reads TGTGCCAGCAGCCTAGACAGGACAAGCGGCGGACTGTTTTTT. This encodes CASSLDRTSGGLFF. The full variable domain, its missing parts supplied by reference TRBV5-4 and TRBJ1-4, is ETGVTQSPTHLIKTRGQQVTLRCSSQSGHNTVSWYQQALGQGPQFIFQYYREEENGRGNFPPRFSGLQFPNYSSELNVNALELDDSALYLCASSLDRTSGGLFFGSGTQLSVL.

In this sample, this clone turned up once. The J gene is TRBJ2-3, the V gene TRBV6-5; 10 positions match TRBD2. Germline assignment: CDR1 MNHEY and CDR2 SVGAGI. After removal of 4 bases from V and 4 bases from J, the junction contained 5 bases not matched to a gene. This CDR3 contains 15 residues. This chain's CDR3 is CASSLVGLAADTQYF. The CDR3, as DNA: TGTGCCAGCAGTTTGGTAGGACTAGCGGCAGATACGCAGTATTTT.

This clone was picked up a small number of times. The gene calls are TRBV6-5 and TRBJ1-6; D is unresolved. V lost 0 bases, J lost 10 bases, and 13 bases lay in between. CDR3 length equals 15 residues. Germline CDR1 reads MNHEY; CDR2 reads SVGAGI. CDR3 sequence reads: CASSYSIGRYSPLHF. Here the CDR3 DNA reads TGTGCCAGCAGTTACTCGATAGGGAGATACTCACCCCTCCACTTT.

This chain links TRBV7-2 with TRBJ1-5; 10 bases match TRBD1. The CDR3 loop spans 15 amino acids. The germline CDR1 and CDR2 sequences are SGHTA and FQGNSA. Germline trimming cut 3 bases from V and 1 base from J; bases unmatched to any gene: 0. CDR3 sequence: CASSLGQGSNQPQHF. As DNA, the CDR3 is TGTGCCAGCAGCTTGGGACAGGGGAGCAATCAGCCCCAGCATTTT.

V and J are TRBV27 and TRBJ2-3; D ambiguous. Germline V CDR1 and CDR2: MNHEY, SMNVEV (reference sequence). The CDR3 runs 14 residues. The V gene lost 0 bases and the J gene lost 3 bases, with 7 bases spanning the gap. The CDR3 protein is CASSLSGATDTQYF. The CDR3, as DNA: TGTGCCAGCAGTTTATCGGGCGCGACAGATACGCAGTATTTT.

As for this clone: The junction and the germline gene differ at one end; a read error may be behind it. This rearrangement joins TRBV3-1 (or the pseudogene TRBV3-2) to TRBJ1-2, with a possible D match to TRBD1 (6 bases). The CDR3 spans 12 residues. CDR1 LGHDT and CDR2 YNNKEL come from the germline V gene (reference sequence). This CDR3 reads CASSHLQGPLRF. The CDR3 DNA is TGTGCCAGCAGCCACTTACAGGGTCCCCTTCGTTTC.

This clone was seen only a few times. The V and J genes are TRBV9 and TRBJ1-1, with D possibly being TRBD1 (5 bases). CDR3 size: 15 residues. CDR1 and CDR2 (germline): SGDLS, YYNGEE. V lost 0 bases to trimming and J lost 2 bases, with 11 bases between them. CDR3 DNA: TGTGCCAGCAGCGTAGGGGCAGGGATAAACACTGAAGCTTTCTTT. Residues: CASSVGAGINTEAFF.

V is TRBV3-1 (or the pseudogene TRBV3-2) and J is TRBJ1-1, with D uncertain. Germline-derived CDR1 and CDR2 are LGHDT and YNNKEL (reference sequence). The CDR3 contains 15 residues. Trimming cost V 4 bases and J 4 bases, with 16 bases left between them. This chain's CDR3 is CASSPAGRAGTEAFF. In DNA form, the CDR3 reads TGTGCCAGCAGCCCCGCGGGGAGGGCGGGCACTGAAGCTTTCTTT.